Listed here are 31 T cell receptor beta chains from one sample, sequenced in a study of cytomegalovirus exposure and HLA in healthy donors. Primers for the PCR totalled 60 Vbeta and 13 Jbeta. Profiling relied on immunoSEQ multiplex PCR, and the TCRdb table lists in-frame clones only, not all of them. The sample includes about 120,000 clones, roughly 78% of them seen just once. Sequencing was carried out using PBMCs. Receptors originate from a woman in her twenties or thirties in good health and CMV-seropositive.

The chain employs TRBV5-4 and TRBJ2-7, with D possibly TRBD1 on 5 matching bases. Trimming took 4 bases from V and 1 from J, leaving 15 bases between them. CDR1 is SGHNT and CDR2 is YYREEE in the germline V gene (reference sequence). CDR3 size: 15 residues. The CDR3 DNA reads TGTGCCAGCAGCAGTCGCTATCAGGGATCCTACGAGCAGTACTTC. Translation: CASSSRYQGSYEQYF.

The chain is built from TRBV9 and TRBJ2-3, with D unclear. The ends were cut back, 0 bases at V and 4 bases at J, with 12 bases in the middle. Germline CDR1 and CDR2: SGDLS and YYNGEE. The CDR3 is 15 residues long. The CDR3 DNA is TGTGCCAGCAGCGTAGCTAATCTAGACTCAGATACGCAGTATTTT. It specifies CASSVANLDSDTQYF.

This clone was picked up a small number of times. This rearrangement joins TRBV10-3 to TRBJ1-3; TRBD1 is a possible D gene (6 bases). The CDR3 is made up of 16 amino acids. Trimming cost V 2 bases and J 8 bases, with 19 bases left between them. CDR1 and CDR2 (germline): ENHRY, SYGVKD. The CDR3 DNA is TGTGCCATCAGTGAGGTGATTTGGACAGACTTAGACACCATATATTTT. As protein: CAISEVIWTDLDTIYF.

The rearrangement joins TRBV9 to TRBJ2-1; the D gene is possibly TRBD2 (5 bases). V dropped 4 bases and J dropped 0 bases, with 20 bases sitting between them. Germline values: CDR1 SGDLS, CDR2 YYNGEE. The CDR3 length is 18 residues. DNA of the CDR3: TGTGCCAGCAGCCCTAAGTCCTCCGGGATCAGCTCCTACAATGAGCAGTTCTTC. It yields the protein CASSPKSSGISSYNEQFF. The complete variable domain, with remaining parts taken from reference TRBV9 and TRBJ2-1, reads DSGVTQTPKHLITATGQRVTLRCSPRSGDLSVYWYQQSLDQGLQFLIQYYNGEERAKGNILERFSAQQFPDLHSELNLSSLELGDSALYFCASSPKSSGISSYNEQFFGPGTRLTVL.

The rearrangement links TRBV4-3 to TRBJ1-5; D is perhaps TRBD1 (5 bases). The length of the CDR3 is 16 residues. Deletions cut 0 bases from V and 5 bases from J, with 14 bases between. Germline V lookup: CDR1 LGHNA, CDR2 YSLEER. The CDR3 DNA reads as TGCGCCAGCAGCCAAGATACGACGGACATCTATCAGCCCCAGCATTTT. It yields the protein CASSQDTTDIYQPQHF.

The V and J genes are TRBV19 and TRBJ2-5; D not resolved. The germline V gene has CDR1 LNHDA and CDR2 SQIVND (reference sequence). The CDR3 runs 14 residues. V was shortened by 5 bases and J by 5 bases, with 15 bases between the two germline ends. Here the CDR3 DNA reads TGTGCCAGTAGTCGCACCGCATCCAGGGAGACCCAGTACTTC. As protein: CASSRTASRETQYF.

The gene calls are TRBV27 and TRBJ1-2; 10 nucleotides match TRBD1. In germline, CDR1 is MNHEY, CDR2 SMNVEV (reference sequence). V shed 6 bases, J shed 5 bases, and the junction held 6 bases outside the gene matches. The CDR3 has 14 residues. CDR3 coding DNA: TGTGCCAGCAGCCCGGACAGGGGGACGTATGGCTACACCTTC. This gives the protein CASSPDRGTYGYTF.

V usage is TRBV12-5 and J usage is TRBJ2-3, with D possibly matching TRBD1 (5 bases). CDR3 length equals 14 residues. Looked up from germline, CDR1 is LGHNT and CDR2 is FRNRAP. Trimming removed 6 bases from V and 2 bases from J, with 12 bases in between. The CDR3 protein is CASGKQESTDTQYF. The CDR3 coding sequence is TGTGCTAGTGGAAAACAGGAATCCACAGATACGCAGTATTTT.

This clone was seen once. The chain has TRBV5-3 and TRBJ1-4; possibly TRBD1 for D (5 bases). TRBV5-3 carries the ORF label, with uncertain function. Trimming removed 4 bases from V and 8 bases from J, with 15 bases in between. CDR3 length: 14 residues. The CDR3 bases are TGTGCCAGAAGCAAGGACAAAGTGGGCGAAAAACTGTTTTTT. Amino acids: CARSKDKVGEKLFF.

Only a few counts were recorded for this clone. V and J are TRBV2 and TRBJ1-1; a weak D match, TRBD1 (5 bases). Germline V gene data show CDR1 as SNHLY and CDR2 as FYNNEI. The CDR3 length is 12 residues. Trimming stripped 6 bases from V and 4 bases from J, with 9 bases between. CDR3 in amino acids: CASRWGSTEAFF. Written as DNA, the CDR3 is TGTGCCAGCAGATGGGGCAGCACTGAAGCTTTCTTT. Combining the CDR3 with reference TRBV2 and TRBJ1-1 gives the whole variable domain EPEVTQTPSHQVTQMGQEVILRCVPISNHLYFYWYRQILGQKVEFLVSFYNNEISEKSEIFDDQFSVERPDGSNFTLKIRSTKLEDSAMYFCASRWGSTEAFFGQGTRLTVV.

On this clone: A junction end diverges from the germline sequence, so it may reflect a read error. V is TRBV2 and J is TRBJ1-1; D remains unclear. Germline CDR1 reads SNHLY; CDR2 reads FYNNEI. CDR3 length: 12 amino acids. DNA for the CDR3: TGTGCCAGCAGTGTGCGGCACACCGAAGCTTTCTTT. Protein: CASSVRHTEAFF.

The chain couples TRBV7-2 to TRBJ2-5; the match to TRBD2 covers 12 bases. The CDR3 sequence is 14 residues long. Germline V gene data show CDR1 as SGHTA and CDR2 as FQGNSA. Trimming took 6 bases from V and 13 from J; bases not matched to a gene: 12. The CDR3 region has the DNA TGTGCCAGCAGGGTTAGCGGACTAGCGGGGTCTAGGTACTTC. It encodes CASRVSGLAGSRYF.

This chain uses TRBV5-6 with TRBJ2-7, with a possible D match to TRBD2 (5 bases). Deletions cut 4 bases from V and 2 bases from J, with 13 bases between. Germline V gene data show CDR1 as SGHDT and CDR2 as YYEEEE. The CDR3 contains 14 residues. The CDR3 loop reads CASSPAGLTYEQYF. The CDR3 bases are TGTGCCAGCAGCCCGGCGGGCCTGACCTACGAGCAGTACTTC.

To note about this clone: The same CDR3 arises from other DNA sequences in this sample as well. This chain links TRBV2 with TRBJ1-2; tentatively, D is TRBD1 (6 bases). Germline V lookup: CDR1 SNHLY, CDR2 FYNNEI. The CDR3 is 13 amino acids. V lost 8 bases to trimming and J lost 3 bases, with 13 bases between them. The CDR3 region is CASSEGGDYGYTF. The CDR3 DNA reads as TGTGCCAGCTCCGAGGGGGGGGACTATGGCTACACCTTC.

This chain connects TRBV28 to TRBJ1-1; no definite D call. From germline, CDR1 is MDHEN and CDR2 SYDVKM. V was cut by 5 bases and J by 3 bases, with 13 bases left in between. There are 14 residues in the CDR3. The DNA of the CDR3 is TGTGCCAGCAGTCCCTTCTTGCGGGACACTGAAGCTTTCTTT. This codes for CASSPFLRDTEAFF.

In its sample, this clone was seen a few times. The chain joins TRBV2 to TRBJ2-5; D is unresolved. The germline gives CDR1 SNHLY, CDR2 FYNNEI. The CDR3 contains 13 residues. Trimming shortened V by 5 bases and J by 1 base, and 8 bases separated the two germline ends. CDR3 nucleotide sequence: TGTGCCAGCAGTAACAACATCCAAGAGACCCAGTACTTC. Its translation is CASSNNIQETQYF.

V usage is TRBV5-1 and J usage is TRBJ2-7, with 7 bases fitting TRBD2. The CDR3 extends over 14 amino acids. Germline V CDR1 and CDR2: SGHRS, YFSETQ. V dropped 4 bases and J dropped 3; count of bases not matched to a gene: 7. CDR3 sequence (DNA): TGCGCCAGCAGCATAAGCGGGGCGAACTACGAGCAGTACTTC. Translated: CASSISGANYEQYF.

This clone has a handful of counts. The chain links TRBV5-4 to TRBJ1-4, with 9 positions matching TRBD1. V shed 0 bases, J shed 8 bases, and the junction held 5 bases outside the gene matches. CDR3 length: 15 amino acids. The germline V gene encodes CDR1 SGHNT and CDR2 YYREEE (reference sequence). In DNA form, the CDR3 reads TGTGCCAGCAGCTTGGGGAGGACAGGGGTCGAAAAACTGTTTTTT. It yields the protein CASSLGRTGVEKLFF.

The V gene is TRBV10-3, the J gene TRBJ1-2, with TRBD1 as a possible D gene (6 bases). The V gene's germline CDR1 is ENHRY and CDR2 SYGVKD. This CDR3 has 13 amino acids. Trimming took off 10 bases at V and 8 bases at J, with 20 bases between the two ends. The CDR3 nucleotides are TGTGCCACTCGAGAGGTTAGGGGGGGCGGCTACACCTTC. It encodes CATREVRGGGYTF.

This clone was observed a handful of times. V is TRBV9 and J is TRBJ1-1, with D perhaps matching TRBD1 (6 bases). Trimming removed 3 bases from V and 6 bases from J, with 12 bases in between. The CDR3 covers 13 residues. Germline V gives CDR1 SGDLS, CDR2 YYNGEE. CDR3 sequence (DNA): TGTGCCAGCAGCGAAGGGGGTTACTCTGAAGCTTTCTTT. Its translation is CASSEGGYSEAFF.

The V call is TRBV25-1, the J call TRBJ2-3; 8 nucleotides agree with TRBD2. Germline V CDR1 and CDR2: MGHDK, SYGVNS. CDR3 length equals 17 residues. Trimming at V came to 4 bases and at J to 4 bases, leaving 13 bases not matched to a gene. The CDR3 sequence: CASSGGPGGMAADTQYF. The CDR3, as DNA: TGTGCCAGCAGTGGGGGGCCGGGGGGGATGGCGGCAGATACGCAGTATTTT.

The chain joins TRBV28 to TRBJ2-7, with 7 bases that match TRBD1. This CDR3 is built from 14 residues. CDR1 and CDR2 from the germline V gene are MDHEN and SYDVKM. V trimming: 7 bases; J trimming: 3 bases; junction bases outside the gene matches: 9. The chain's CDR3 is CASNTWGTVYEQYF. The CDR3, as DNA: TGTGCCAGCAACACATGGGGGACAGTCTACGAGCAGTACTTC.

This clone was picked up a small number of times. The chain uses TRBV5-1 and TRBJ1-4; the D gene is possibly TRBD1 (5 bases). Germline-derived CDR1 and CDR2 are SGHRS and YFSETQ. V was pared by 0 bases and J by 5 bases, with 11 bases between. CDR3 length equals 15 residues. This CDR3 is CASSLGVQVNEKLFF. Here the CDR3 DNA reads TGCGCCAGCAGCTTGGGGGTACAGGTGAATGAAAAACTGTTTTTT.

J is TRBJ1-2 and V is TRBV6-5; 9 bases match TRBD1. V lost 6 bases, J lost 0 bases, and 5 bases stayed unmatched. The CDR3 spans 15 residues. Looked up from germline, CDR1 is MNHEY and CDR2 is SVGAGI. The CDR3 here is CASSRQGGTNYGYTF. The DNA for the CDR3 is TGTGCCAGCAGCAGACAGGGGGGAACTAACTATGGCTACACCTTC.

The V call is TRBV6-1, the J call TRBJ1-5; 9 bases map to TRBD1. V trimming: 0 bases; J trimming: 1 base; junction bases outside the gene matches: 7. The germline CDR1 and CDR2 sequences are MNHNS and SASEGT. CDR3 size: 18 residues. The CDR3 nucleotides read TGTGCCAGCAGTGAAGCAGGGACAGGGATATCGAGCAATCAGCCCCAGCATTTT. Translating it yields CASSEAGTGISSNQPQHF.

This clone has only a few counts. The chain uses TRBV5-1 and TRBJ1-1; D not certain. The CDR3 is 14 amino acids. Germline V lookup: CDR1 SGHRS, CDR2 YFSETQ. V lost 4 bases and J lost 4, with 14 bases in between. The CDR3 reads CASSGRGGGTEAFF. The CDR3 bases are TGCGCCAGCAGCGGACGGGGTGGTGGCACTGAAGCTTTCTTT. Full variable domain (outside the CDR3, taken from reference TRBV5-1 and TRBJ1-1): KAGVTQTPRYLIKTRGQQVTLSCSPISGHRSVSWYQQTPGQGLQFLFEYFSETQRNKGNFPGRFSGRQFSNSRSEMNVSTLELGDSALYLCASSGRGGGTEAFFGQGTRLTVV.

This chain uses TRBV4-1 with TRBJ2-1; D is perhaps TRBD2 (5 bases). Germline V gene lookup returns CDR1 MGHRA and CDR2 YSYEKL. This CDR3 has 14 amino acids. V lost 0 bases, J lost 4 bases, and 7 bases lay in between. The CDR3 region is CASSQDREYNEQFF. CDR3 nucleotide sequence: TGCGCCAGCAGCCAAGATCGGGAATACAATGAGCAGTTCTTC.

The V gene is TRBV5-5, the J gene TRBJ2-6; 8 bases agree with TRBD1. This CDR3 is built from 16 residues. Unmatched junction bases numbered 3, after V lost 4 bases and J lost 0 bases. Per the germline V gene, CDR1 is SGHKS and CDR2 is YYEKEE (reference sequence). Written as DNA, the CDR3 is TGTGCCAGCAGCGTTACAGGGGGCTCTGGGGCCAACGTCCTGACTTTC. Translation gives CASSVTGGSGANVLTF. Supplemented by reference TRBV5-5 and TRBJ2-6, the full variable domain reads DAGVTQSPTHLIKTRGQQVTLRCSPISGHKSVSWYQQVLGQGPQFIFQYYEKEERGRGNFPDRFSARQFPNYSSELNVNALLLGDSALYLCASSVTGGSGANVLTFGAGSRLTVL.

The chain carries TRBV7-9 and TRBJ1-1; the D is unclear. CDR1 and CDR2 from the germline V gene are SEHNR and FQNEAQ (reference sequence). Trimming stripped 5 bases from V and 4 bases from J, with 14 bases between. The CDR3 is 14 residues long. The CDR3 coding sequence is TGTGCCAGCAGCCGTATGGAGGTGAGCACTGAAGCTTTCTTT. Its protein product is CASSRMEVSTEAFF. The full variable domain, in which reference TRBV7-9 and TRBJ1-1 provide the parts outside the CDR3, is DTGVSQNPRHKITKRGQNVTFRCDPISEHNRLYWYRQTLGQGPEFLTYFQNEAQLEKSRLLSDRFSAERPKGSFSTLEIQRTEQGDSAMYLCASSRMEVSTEAFFGQGTRLTVV.

The genes are TRBV2 and TRBJ2-1, with a tentative D call TRBD1 (5 bases). Trimming removed 4 bases at V and 2 bases at J, with 6 bases between. This CDR3 spans 13 amino acids. Germline V gene data show CDR1 as SNHLY and CDR2 as FYNNEI. The CDR3, as DNA: TGTGCCAGCAGTGGACAGACCTACAATGAGCAGTTCTTC. Amino acids: CASSGQTYNEQFF.

This chain joins TRBV5-1 and TRBJ2-6, with D tentatively TRBD1 (6 bases). Per the germline V gene, CDR1 is SGHRS and CDR2 is YFSETQ. The CDR3 covers 17 residues. V was clipped by 4 bases and J by 0 bases, with 14 bases between them. The CDR3 region has the DNA TGCGCCAGCAGCAGGGACAATCAGTTCTCTGGGGCCAACGTCCTGACTTTC. It specifies CASSRDNQFSGANVLTF.